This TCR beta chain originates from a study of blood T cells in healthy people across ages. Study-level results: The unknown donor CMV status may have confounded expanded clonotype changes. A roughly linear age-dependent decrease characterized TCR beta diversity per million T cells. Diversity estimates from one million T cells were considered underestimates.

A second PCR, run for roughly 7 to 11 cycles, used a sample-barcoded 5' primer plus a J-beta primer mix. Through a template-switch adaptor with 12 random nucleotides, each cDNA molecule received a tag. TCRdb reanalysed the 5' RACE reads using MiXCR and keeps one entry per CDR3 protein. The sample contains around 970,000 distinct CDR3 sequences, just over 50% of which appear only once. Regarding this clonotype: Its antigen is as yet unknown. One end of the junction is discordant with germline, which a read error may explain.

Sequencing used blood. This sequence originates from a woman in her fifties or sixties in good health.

CDR3 nucleotide sequence: TGCAGCGTAGAAGGACTCCTCAATGGGCAGTACTTC. Encoded protein: CSVEGLLNGQYF. V gene TRBV29-1 combines with J gene TRBJ2-5; tentatively, D is TRBD2 (5 bases). This CDR3 is 12 amino acids long. Germline V CDR1 and CDR2: SQVTM, ANQGSEA.